The 30 T cell receptor beta chains below come from one sample, sequenced in a study of response to subunit inactivated influenza vaccine. MiXCR was run by TCRdb on the RT-PCR reads, yielding one entry per CDR3 protein. The sample has hundreds of thousands of distinct CDR3 sequences, 15% to 19% seen once. The sequencing used PBMCs from blood, collected 12 days after vaccination. The receptor set was obtained from a man in his fifties who received an inactivated influenza vaccine.

This clonotype has a handful of counts. V usage is TRBV28 and J usage is TRBJ2-1; 9 bases match TRBD2. The CDR3 consists of 15 residues. Trimming removed 8 bases from V and 9 bases from J; junction bases left unmatched: 14. CDR1 MDHEN and CDR2 SYDVKM come from the germline V gene. Written as DNA, the CDR3 is TGTGCCAGCTCCACAAGCGGGAGGAATTATGGTGAGCAGTTCTTC. It codes for CASSTSGRNYGEQFF.

The J gene is TRBJ2-5, the V gene TRBV10-3; D possibly corresponds to TRBD2 (6 bases). The CDR3 is made up of 15 amino acids. Trimming stripped 0 bases from V and 1 base from J, with 9 bases between. Looked up from germline, CDR1 is ENHRY and CDR2 is SYGVKD. The CDR3 region has the DNA TGTGCCATCAGTGAGTCGGCCGGGGGCCAAGAGACCCAGTACTTC. It specifies CAISESAGGQETQYF.

The chain employs TRBV27 and TRBJ2-7; D possibly corresponds to TRBD1 (7 bases). Trimming removed 6 bases from V and 3 bases from J, with 18 bases in between. The germline CDR1 and CDR2 sequences are MNHEY and SMNVEV (reference sequence). This CDR3 is 15 amino acids long. In DNA, the CDR3 is TGTGCCAGCAGGGGAACAGGGGAGGAGGGCTACGAGCAGTACTTC. Its translation is CASRGTGEEGYEQYF.

This chain links TRBV9 with TRBJ2-2; D unresolved. This CDR3 contains 16 residues. Germline CDR1 SGDLS, CDR2 YYNGEE. V lost 0 bases and J lost 0, with 9 bases in between. For the CDR3, the DNA is TGTGCCAGCAGCGTAGGGGCTAGGGCGAACACCGGGGAGCTGTTTTTT. This translates into CASSVGARANTGELFF.

This clonotype was counted a few times. J is TRBJ1-5 and V is TRBV19, with D tentatively TRBD1 (6 bases). Germline assignment: CDR1 LNHDA and CDR2 SQIVND (reference sequence). CDR3 size: 15 residues. Trimming pared 5 bases from V and 0 bases from J, leaving 11 bases between. The CDR3 nucleotides read TGTGCCAGTAGTGCCGCCAGGGGTAGCAATCAGCCCCAGCATTTT. Translation: CASSAARGSNQPQHF.

The V and J genes are TRBV20-1 and TRBJ2-7, with 7 bases that match TRBD2. Germline CDR1 and CDR2: DFQATT and SNEGSKA (reference sequence). After removal of 6 bases from V and 2 bases from J, the junction contained 10 bases not matched to a gene. CDR3 length equals 14 residues. CDR3 amino acids: CSAQGGRLAYEQYF. The DNA of the CDR3 is TGCAGTGCCCAGGGAGGGCGGCTAGCCTACGAGCAGTACTTC.

This clonotype was picked up a small number of times. The gene calls are TRBV4-2 and TRBJ2-7; 14 bases align to TRBD2. Germline CDR1 is LGHNA and CDR2 is YNFKEQ. This CDR3 contains 15 residues. Trimming took 3 bases from V and 10 from J; bases not matched to a gene: 8. The CDR3 is CASSHGLAGGHAQYF. DNA for the CDR3: TGTGCCAGCAGCCACGGACTAGCGGGGGGCCATGCCCAGTACTTC.

This clonotype was seen a handful of times. This rearrangement joins TRBV18 to TRBJ2-5; D unresolved. In germline, CDR1 is KGHSH, CDR2 LQKENI. Trimming shortened V by 6 bases and J by 4 bases, and 12 bases separated the two germline ends. The CDR3 consists of 13 residues. The CDR3 nucleotides are TGTGCCAGCTCCCTATCCCCCGGAGAGACCCAGTACTTC. Amino acids: CASSLSPGETQYF.

The chain joins TRBV5-6 to TRBJ2-7; D is ambiguous. CDR3 length equals 14 residues. Trimming stripped 0 bases from V and 6 bases from J, with 13 bases between. Germline values: CDR1 SGHDT, CDR2 YYEEEE. The CDR3 sequence is CASSLVGLNSEQYF. In nucleotides, the CDR3 is TGTGCCAGCAGCTTGGTTGGGCTGAACAGCGAGCAGTACTTC.

J is TRBJ2-1 and V is TRBV20-1; no definite D call. Germline V gene sequence: CDR1 DFQATT, CDR2 SNEGSKA (reference sequence). The CDR3 has 21 residues. Trimming shortened V by 5 bases and J by 4 bases, and 36 bases separated the two germline ends. The CDR3: CSAPTNDLNVIATSTYNEQFF. DNA for the CDR3: TGCAGTGCTCCGACCAACGACCTCAACGTCATTGCGACCTCAACATACAATGAGCAGTTCTTC.

This clonotype has more than one count but fewer than ten. This chain links TRBV10-2 with TRBJ1-5; TRBD1 agrees at 9 bases. The trim removed 6 bases at V and 4 bases at J, leaving 10 bases unmatched. Germline CDR1 reads WSHSY; CDR2 reads SAAADI. The CDR3 runs 16 residues. This chain's CDR3 is CASREDRGTRNQPQHF. The CDR3 nucleotides read TGCGCCAGCAGGGAGGACAGGGGAACTAGAAATCAGCCCCAGCATTTT.

The chain joins TRBV6-1 to TRBJ2-7; 12 bases fit TRBD2. Germline V lookup: CDR1 MNHNS, CDR2 SASEGT. The CDR3 has 14 residues. V lost 6 bases and J lost 6; bases outside the gene matches: 6. In nucleotides, the CDR3 is TGTGCCAGCAGCTGGACTAGCGGGAAAGGCGAGCAGTACTTC. Residues: CASSWTSGKGEQYF.

The chain has TRBV20-1 and TRBJ1-4; D unresolved. The CDR3 loop spans 12 amino acids. Germline V gives CDR1 DFQATT, CDR2 SNEGSKA (reference sequence). The V and J ends lost 0 bases and 12 bases respectively, with 11 bases between them. For the CDR3, the DNA is TGCAGTGCTAGAGATACAAGGGAGGAACTGTTTTTT. Translated: CSARDTREELFF.

This chain connects TRBV7-2 to TRBJ1-2, with unresolved D. Trimming cost V 5 bases and J 6 bases, with 7 bases left between them. This CDR3 is built from 11 residues. The germline gives CDR1 SGHTA, CDR2 FQGNSA. DNA for the CDR3: TGTGCCAGCAGCCCCCTCGATGGCTACACCTTC. Protein product: CASSPLDGYTF. The full variable domain, its missing parts supplied by reference TRBV7-2 and TRBJ1-2, is GAGVSQSPSNKVTEKGKDVELRCDPISGHTALYWYRQSLGQGLEFLIYFQGNSAPDKSGLPSDRFSAERTGGSVSTLTIQRTQQEDSAVYLCASSPLDGYTFGSGTRLTVV.

The table lists this clonotype with a few counts. The rearrangement uses TRBV29-1 and TRBJ1-2; D is undetermined. Germline-derived CDR1 and CDR2 are SQVTM and ANQGSEA. The CDR3 totals 14 residues. V gave up 7 bases and J gave up 3 bases, with 18 bases separating them. DNA of the CDR3: TGCAGCGCTGTGAGTGCTCAAGAATACTATGGCTACACCTTC. Its protein product is CSAVSAQEYYGYTF.

The chain joins TRBV24-1 to TRBJ2-5; 7 bases are a match to TRBD1. The germline gives CDR1 KGHDR, CDR2 SFDVKD. The CDR3 runs 16 residues. V shed 5 bases and J 3 bases; nucleotides not matched to a gene: 11. The chain's CDR3 is CATSVPSGQNKETQYF. The CDR3 region has the DNA TGTGCCACCAGTGTACCATCGGGACAGAACAAAGAGACCCAGTACTTC.

This clonotype came up a few times. The chain has TRBV7-6 and TRBJ2-2; 7 bases align to TRBD1. The V and J ends lost 6 bases and 7 bases, in that order; junction bases with no gene match: 8. This CDR3 region has 14 residues. The germline V gene encodes CDR1 SGHVS and CDR2 FNYEAQ. DNA for the CDR3: TGTGCCAGCAGAAGAAGACAGGGCGGCGGGGAGCTGTTTTTT. Translation gives CASRRRQGGGELFF.

The chain combines TRBV5-6 with TRBJ2-1; no firm D call. The germline CDR1 and CDR2 sequences are SGHDT and YYEEEE. The CDR3 contains 16 residues. Trimming pared 3 bases from V and 4 bases from J, leaving 17 bases between. The CDR3 DNA is TGTGCCAGCAGCTCAGACCATATAGTTTTATACAATGAGCAGTTCTTC. Amino acids: CASSSDHIVLYNEQFF.

The chain recombines TRBV12-3 or TRBV12-4 with TRBJ2-7; 7 bases line up with TRBD1. There are 14 residues in the CDR3. Trimming removed 5 bases from V and 2 bases from J; junction bases left unmatched: 6. The CDR3, as DNA: TGTGCCAGCAGTCCTCACAGGGGAACCTACGAGCAGTACTTC. Translated, it gives CASSPHRGTYEQYF.

The chain joins TRBV5-5 to TRBJ2-3, with 8 positions matching TRBD1. The germline V gene has CDR1 SGHKS and CDR2 YYEKEE (reference sequence). The CDR3 extends over 15 amino acids. Trimming removed 0 bases from V and 6 bases from J; junction bases left unmatched: 6. The CDR3 nucleotides are TGTGCCAGCAGCTTGGATCTCAGGGGGCGGGATACGCAGTATTTT. Amino acids: CASSLDLRGRDTQYF. Complete variable domain (other parts from reference TRBV5-5 and TRBJ2-3): DAGVTQSPTHLIKTRGQQVTLRCSPISGHKSVSWYQQVLGQGPQFIFQYYEKEERGRGNFPDRFSARQFPNYSSELNVNALLLGDSALYLCASSLDLRGRDTQYFGPGTRLTVL.

The rearrangement uses TRBV6-2 or TRBV6-3 and TRBJ2-1, with TRBD1 identical over 9 bases. From germline, CDR1 is MNHEY and CDR2 SVGEGT. V was pared by 5 bases and J by 6 bases, with 8 bases of the junction left unmatched. The CDR3 covers 15 residues. The CDR3 here is CASSRGQGISNEQFF. The CDR3 DNA reads as TGTGCCAGCAGTAGAGGACAGGGGATCTCCAATGAGCAGTTCTTC.

The chain carries TRBV15 and TRBJ2-5; 10 bases fit TRBD1. CDR3 length: 16 amino acids. Trimming at V came to 6 bases and at J to 3 bases, leaving 10 bases not matched to a gene. Germline V gene data show CDR1 as LNHNV and CDR2 as YYDKDF (reference sequence). The chain's CDR3 is CATRKTTGGIEETQYF. The CDR3 DNA is TGTGCCACCAGGAAGACGACAGGGGGCATCGAAGAGACCCAGTACTTC.

The sample holds a few counts of this clonotype. The gene calls are TRBV10-3 and TRBJ1-5; D unresolved. V was shortened by 9 bases and J by 5 bases, with 5 bases between the two germline ends. This CDR3 is built from 10 residues. The V gene's germline CDR1 is ENHRY and CDR2 SYGVKD. CDR3 amino acids: CAINYQPQHF. In nucleotides, the CDR3 is TGTGCCATTAACTATCAGCCCCAGCATTTT.

This clonotype was seen more than once but under ten times. This chain links TRBV7-3 with TRBJ2-1; the match to TRBD2 covers 7 bases. The CDR3 is 14 amino acids. The germline V gene encodes CDR1 SGHTA and CDR2 FQGTGA. With V trimmed by 5 bases and J by 3 bases, 4 bases remained unmatched. CDR3 sequence (DNA): TGTGCCAGCAGCGATGGGGGGGACTACAATGAGCAGTTCTTC. Translated: CASSDGGDYNEQFF.

Comment on this clonotype: This could be a read error, since a much larger clone is one nucleotide away. The chain employs TRBV5-1 and TRBJ2-3; D remains ambiguous. Germline values: CDR1 SGHRS, CDR2 YFSETQ. The CDR3 is 16 residues long. Trimming left V 0 bases short and J 0 bases short, with 11 bases between. CDR3 sequence reads: CASSLGLVTSTDTQYF. The CDR3 bases are TGCGCCAGCAGCTTGGGGCTAGTGACTAGCACAGATACGCAGTATTTT.

This clonotype showed up just a few times. The V call is TRBV6-2 or TRBV6-3, the J call TRBJ2-2; possible D gene TRBD2, 6 bases. V was shortened by 9 bases and J by 1 base, with 12 bases between the two germline ends. CDR3 length equals 14 residues. Looked up from germline, CDR1 is MNHEY and CDR2 is SVGEGT. This chain's CDR3 is CASTNGRNTGELFF. In DNA form, the CDR3 reads TGTGCCAGTACTAACGGGAGGAACACCGGGGAGCTGTTTTTT.

Here the CDR3 reads CASRENRGGAYEQYF. The CDR3 DNA follows: TGTGCCAGCAGAGAAAACAGGGGGGGAGCCTACGAGCAGTACTTC. The V gene is TRBV12-3 or TRBV12-4, the J gene TRBJ2-7; the D gene is possibly TRBD1 (8 bases). With 6 bases removed from V and 2 bases from J, the gap between germline ends came to 17 bases. The CDR3 is made up of 15 amino acids.

This clonotype showed up just a few times. This chain links TRBV2 with TRBJ2-4, with 7 bases matching TRBD2. The ends lost 7 bases at V and 6 bases at J; junction bases unmatched: 3. Per germline, CDR1 SNHLY and CDR2 FYNNEI. The CDR3 length is 12 residues. The CDR3 spells CASTREANIQYF. In nucleotides, the CDR3 is TGTGCCAGCACTCGGGAGGCAAACATTCAGTACTTC.

This clonotype was recorded a few times. The V gene is TRBV5-1, the J gene TRBJ2-5, with 11 bases lining up with TRBD1. The CDR3 contains 17 residues. V shed 3 bases and J 5 bases; nucleotides not matched to a gene: 12. The V gene's germline CDR1 is SGHRS and CDR2 YFSETQ. Here the CDR3 reads CASSSLTDRGPGETQYF. The CDR3, as DNA: TGCGCCAGCAGCTCCCTTACGGACAGGGGGCCTGGGGAGACCCAGTACTTC.

This clonotype was recorded many times. The genes are TRBV29-1 and TRBJ2-7, with a possible D match to TRBD1 (6 bases). With 6 bases removed from V and 5 bases from J, the gap between germline ends came to 14 bases. CDR3 size: 12 residues. Germline V gives CDR1 SQVTM, CDR2 ANQGSEA. CDR3 coding DNA: TGCAGCGTCCAGGGGTTCGGAGACGAGCAGTACTTC. It yields the protein CSVQGFGDEQYF.